This TCR beta chain stems from a study of vaccination effects on CD4 cells after COVID-19. Overall study: Viral peptide pool expansion of antigen-specific CD4+ T cells preceded sequencing in the ViraFEST assay. Samples were collected from a few convalescent patients early and late following vaccination.

Findings and caveats of the study: Marked clonal contraction of infection- and vaccine-induced clones was seen late after vaccination.

At the end of around 11 days of culture, CD4+ T cells were isolated. The person had PCR-confirmed SARS-CoV-2 infection between March and December 2020. Participants each got two BNT162b2 or mRNA-1273 vaccine doses. Half-medium replacement with IL-2 medium occurred on days 3 and 7. Trimming cost V 1 base and J 4 bases, with 12 bases left between them. Germline V gene data show CDR1 as KGHDR and CDR2 as SFDVKD. The CDR3 loop spans 16 amino acids. The table came from immunoSEQ multiplex PCR; TCRdb's copy has only in-frame clones and leaves some out. In the table there are fewer than 55,000 clones, over 65% of which are singletons. Note on this clone: What it recognizes is unknown.

This rearrangement joins TRBV24-1 to TRBJ2-2; tentatively, D is TRBD1 or TRBD2 (5 bases each). Material: CD4+ T cells from PBMCs cultured without peptide, obtained after COVID-19 vaccination. The clonotype originates from a human donor who had a prior SARS-CoV-2 infection. CDR3 sequence reads: CATSDLRGAVTGELFF. In nucleotides, the CDR3 is TGTGCCACCAGTGATTTAAGAGGGGCAGTCACCGGGGAGCTGTTTTTT.